The 9 T cell receptor beta chains below all came from one sample that was sequenced in a study of shared clonotypes between healthy human individuals. Here immunoSEQ multiplex PCR was the method, and the copy in TCRdb shows in-frame clones only, minus some. Counted here are about 2 million clones, roughly 95% occurring once; the ten biggest clones make up under 1.5%. Naivety among CD8 cells was defined by CD45RO negativity and positive CCR7 selection, thereby excluding terminally differentiated effector memory CD45RA+ cells. Sequencing used naive CD8+ T cells sorted from blood. These receptors came from a young man in good health.

CDR3 residues: CASSLTDNNEQFF. For the CDR3, the DNA is TGCGCCAGCAGCTTGACAGACAACAATGAGCAGTTCTTC. This chain connects TRBV5-1 to TRBJ2-1; no firm D call. Germline V lookup: CDR1 SGHRS, CDR2 YFSETQ. Trimming took 1 base from V and 5 from J, leaving 7 bases between them. This CDR3 has 13 residues.

The chain joins TRBV30 to TRBJ2-7; D perhaps matches TRBD2 (5 bases). Germline CDR1 GTSNPN, CDR2 SVGIG (reference sequence). There are 13 residues in the CDR3. V gave up 7 bases and J gave up 2 bases, with 15 bases separating them. This CDR3 reads CASRVRGTYEQYF. Written as DNA, the CDR3 is TGTGCCTCACGGGTTCGAGGGACCTACGAGCAGTACTTC. The whole variable domain, filled in from reference TRBV30 and TRBJ2-7, reads SQTIHQWPATLVQPVGSPLSLECTVEGTSNPNLYWYRQAAGRGLQLLFYSVGIGQISSEVPQNLSASRPQDRQFILSSKKLLLSDSGFYLCASRVRGTYEQYFGPGTRLTVT.

The CDR3 reads CASSEYTQEDGYTF. CDR3 bases: TGTGCCAGCAGTGAATACACCCAGGAGGATGGCTACACCTTC. J is TRBJ1-2 and V is TRBV6-1; no firm D call. CDR1 is MNHNS, CDR2 SASEGT, per germline. This CDR3 is built from 14 residues. Trimming pared 2 bases from V and 6 bases from J, leaving 13 bases between.

The J gene is TRBJ1-6, the V gene TRBV10-2; 7 positions match TRBD1. This CDR3 comprises 15 residues. V gave up 6 bases and J gave up 9 bases; unmatched junction bases: 11. CDR1 and CDR2 (germline): WSHSY, SAAADI. The CDR3 spells CASSPGQERISPLHF. The DNA for the CDR3 is TGCGCCAGCAGCCCCGGACAGGAGCGAATTTCACCCCTCCACTTT.

The V call is TRBV7-9, the J call TRBJ2-3; a weak D match, TRBD2 (7 bases). Looked up from germline, CDR1 is SEHNR and CDR2 is FQNEAQ (reference sequence). V was trimmed by 1 base and J by 2 bases, leaving 13 bases between them. The CDR3 extends over 16 amino acids. The CDR3 coding sequence is TGTGCCAGCAGCTTAGTGGGCGGGGGCATCACAGATACGCAGTATTTT. Its protein product is CASSLVGGGITDTQYF.

This clone occurred once. The chain links TRBV7-9 to TRBJ2-1; TRBD1 agrees at 11 bases. V shed 4 bases and J 1 base; nucleotides not matched to a gene: 9. The length of the CDR3 is 18 residues. The germline gives CDR1 SEHNR, CDR2 FQNEAQ (reference sequence). CDR3: CASSYSYGTGGSYNEQFF. Here the CDR3 DNA reads TGTGCCAGCAGCTACTCTTACGGGACAGGGGGTTCCTACAATGAGCAGTTCTTC.

The V gene is TRBV27, the J gene TRBJ2-3, with 13 bases identical to TRBD2. Germline values: CDR1 MNHEY, CDR2 SMNVEV (reference sequence). Germline trimming cut 6 bases from V and 3 bases from J; bases unmatched to any gene: 3. This CDR3 contains 15 residues. Written as DNA, the CDR3 is TGTGCCAGCAGCAAGACTAGCGGGGGGACAGATACGCAGTATTTT. Protein: CASSKTSGGTDTQYF.

The gene calls are TRBV4-1 and TRBJ2-5; D gene unclear. The end of the DNA is better explained by TRBJ2-7, so the J call may be wrong. The CDR3 is 14 amino acids. The germline V gene has CDR1 MGHRA and CDR2 YSYEKL. The CDR3 loop reads CASSQAPQAYEQYF. The CDR3, as DNA: TGCGCCAGCAGCCAAGCCCCGCAGGCCTACGAGCAGTACTTC.

The chain joins TRBV5-1 to TRBJ1-4; D is unclear. V lost 2 bases and J lost 5, with 7 bases in between. CDR1 is SGHRS and CDR2 is YFSETQ in the germline V gene. The CDR3 has 13 amino acids. The DNA of the CDR3 is TGCGCCAGCAGCTTACGGGGAAATGAAAAACTGTTTTTT. Protein product: CASSLRGNEKLFF.